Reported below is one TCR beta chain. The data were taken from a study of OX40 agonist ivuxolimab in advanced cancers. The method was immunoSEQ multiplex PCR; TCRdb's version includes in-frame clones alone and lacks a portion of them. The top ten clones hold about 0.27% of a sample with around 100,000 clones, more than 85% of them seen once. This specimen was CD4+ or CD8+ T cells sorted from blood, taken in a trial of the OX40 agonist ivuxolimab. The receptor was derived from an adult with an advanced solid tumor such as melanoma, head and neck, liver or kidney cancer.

For the CDR3, the DNA is TGTGCCAGCAGTTACTCCCTGCCGTCAGGCAATCAGCCCCAGCATTTT. Protein product: CASSYSLPSGNQPQHF. This rearrangement joins TRBV6-5 to TRBJ1-5; the D is unclear. Trimming stripped 0 bases from V and 2 bases from J, with 11 bases between. CDR3 length: 16 residues. Germline V CDR1 and CDR2: MNHEY, SVGAGI.